This record covers a single TCR beta chain. This clonotype was found a few times. What this receptor recognizes is not known. Qualities for individual bases were not recorded, and no much larger clone is one base off. TCR cDNA was made using 5'RACE template switching, a step that added a universal primer site and unique molecular identifiers. cDNA synthesis was primed from both the TCR alpha and TCR beta constant segments. Library amplification involved two PCR steps, and the second step added sample barcodes and sequencing adapters. Sequencing of libraries was performed on Illumina HiSeq 2500 (2x100 bp) or NovaSeq (2x150 bp). As for the original processing: MIGEC handled demultiplexing of reads and collapsing into UMI consensus sequences, while MiXCR performed V(D)J alignment. Clonotypes responding to the vaccine were identified with edgeR on replicate PBMC samples, with the criteria of FDR below 0.01 and a log2 fold change above 5 up to day 15. Each bulk clonotype received a CD4 or CD8 identity based on whether the sequenced CD4 or CD8 repertoire contained that clonotype at higher abundance. TCRdb reanalyzed the raw reads on its own, using fastp at Q25 for trimming and MiXCR for clone calling, and kept in-frame beta chains. Every CDR3 protein is listed once, alongside the most common genes and DNA of its rows. TCRdb's processing, not the authors', yielded these V and J calls. The sample table records approximately 510,000 distinct CDR3 sequences; less than 25% of these occur just once. The top ten clones comprise approximately 16% of the sample.

This specimen's treatment or condition label, per the study, means: live attenuated yellow fever vaccine strain. At each blood-draw timepoint, two biological replicates of bulk PBMCs were obtained. A standard Ficoll-Paque protocol was used to isolate PBMCs from peripheral blood. TriZol was used to extract RNA from bulk PBMCs, CD4 and CD8 fractions, and dextramer-positive and dextramer-negative fractions. The germline V gene encodes CDR1 KGHSH and CDR2 LQKENI. Unmatched junction bases come to 5, with V trimmed by 2 bases and J by 5 bases. The CDR3 goes from the cysteine to the phenylalanine over 14 residues. CDR3 DNA only is kept here, 42 bases in frame from base 1. This specimen comes from a study of T cells after yellow fever vaccination (dated by TCRdb to about 2019). Regarding the research as a whole: Libraries from fractions with low cell numbers were prepared with the SMART-Seq v4 Ultra Low Input RNA kit. The cohort comprised two healthy male donors, one aged 18 to 29 and one aged 30 to 40 years. Blood was collected at multiple timepoints before and after primary and secondary immunization, and bulk PBMC replicates and cell subsets were isolated. To follow T-cell clones before and after primary and booster YFV17D yellow fever vaccination, bulk TCR alpha and beta repertoires were sequenced over time. Study-wide findings and limitations: A small share of clonotypes was detected in both CD4 and CD8 compartments, with the overlap likely arising from convergent recombination. The study included only a couple of donors, which limits how far the findings can be generalized. Because abundant contaminating clonotypes from the bulk population could be contained in FACS-sorted repertoires, computational filtering was required. Compared with the primary T-cell response, the secondary T-cell response was weaker but faster, peaking on day 5 rather than day 15. After the booster, most clones that had expanded after primary vaccination were detected again (about 97% of CD4 and about 88% of CD8), suggesting broad maintenance of memory.

The clonotype was recovered from a man aged 18 to 29 who received the YFV17D yellow fever vaccine. Here the sequenced sample was PBMCs, taken about 21 days after the first yellow fever vaccination. Rearrangement joined TRBV18 to TRBJ1-1; TRBD1 lines up with 7 middle nucleotides. The CDR3 in this case is CASSPAGQDTEAFF. The DNA reads as follows: TGTGCCAGCTCACCAGCAGGACAGGATACTGAAGCTTTCTTT.